This TCR beta chain was captured by sequencing in a study of blood T cell repertoires in COVID-19. Study background: Acute-phase and convalescent COVID-19 samples originated in the United States, Italy and Spain. T cells, B-cell-depleted T cells, or PBMCs supplied cDNA or gDNA.

This clone showed up just a few times. In the original workflow: Reference gene primer amplification gave estimated nucleated cell counts. Produced via immunoSEQ multiplex PCR; TCRdb's table is partial and in-frame only. The DNA was the basis for D and trimming; V, J and clone size are from that table. The table shows around 100,000 clones, with around 80% occurring only once. Germline lookup yields CDR1 KGHDR and CDR2 SFDVKD. CDR3 size: 14 residues. Trimming took off 0 bases at V and 5 bases at J, with 7 bases between the two ends. Sequenced sample: peripheral blood. This chain uses TRBV24-1 with TRBJ1-5; possible D gene TRBD1, 5 bases. This clonotype was sampled from a woman in her seventies with acute or convalescent COVID-19. This CDR3 reads CATSDLETDQPQHF. CDR3 nucleotides: TGTGCCACCAGTGATTTGGAGACAGATCAGCCCCAGCATTTT.